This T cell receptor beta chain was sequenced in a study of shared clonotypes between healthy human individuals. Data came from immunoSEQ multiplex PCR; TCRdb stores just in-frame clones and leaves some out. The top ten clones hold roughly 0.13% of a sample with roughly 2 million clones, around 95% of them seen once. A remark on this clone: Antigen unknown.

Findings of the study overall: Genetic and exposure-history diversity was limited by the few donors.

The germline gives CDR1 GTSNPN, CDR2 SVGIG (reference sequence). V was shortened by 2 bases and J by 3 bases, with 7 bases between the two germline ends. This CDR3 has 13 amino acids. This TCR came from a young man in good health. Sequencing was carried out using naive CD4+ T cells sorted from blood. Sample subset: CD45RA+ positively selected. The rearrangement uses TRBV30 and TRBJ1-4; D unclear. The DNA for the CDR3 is TGTGCCTGGAGTACGGACTCTAATGAAAAACTGTTTTTT. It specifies CAWSTDSNEKLFF. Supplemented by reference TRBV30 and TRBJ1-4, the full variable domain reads SQTIHQWPATLVQPVGSPLSLECTVEGTSNPNLYWYRQAAGRGLQLLFYSVGIGQISSEVPQNLSASRPQDRQFILSSKKLLLSDSGFYLCAWSTDSNEKLFFGSGTQLSVL.